The 26 T cell receptor beta chains reported below all come from one sample, sequenced in a study of T-cell reconstitution after alpha-beta-depleted transplantation in children. Preparation of the TCRbeta library used unique molecular identifiers. TCRdb reanalysed the PCR reads using MiXCR and keeps one entry per CDR3 protein. The sample has under 100,000 distinct CDR3 sequences, roughly 16% seen once; the top ten hold roughly 21%. The material sequenced was PBMCs, mostly from graft donor cells, taken 180 days after TCRalphabeta/CD19-depleted stem cell transplant. These receptors all come from a male patient aged 2-10 years who had a stem cell transplant for acute lymphoblastic leukemia, so the T cells may come from the graft donor.

The genes are TRBV3-1 and TRBJ1-1; D may be TRBD1 (5 bases). The V gene's germline CDR1 is LGHDT and CDR2 YNNKEL (reference sequence). This CDR3 is built from 13 residues. Trimming removed 3 bases at V and 10 bases at J, with 15 bases between. The CDR3 DNA reads TGTGCCAGCAGCCAGGAACAGGTCCAGGGAGCTTTCTTT. This sequence encodes CASSQEQVQGAFF. The full variable domain, in which reference TRBV3-1 and TRBJ1-1 provide the parts outside the CDR3, is DTAVSQTPKYLVTQMGNDKSIKCEQNLGHDTMYWYKQDSKKFLKIMFSYNNKELIINETVPNRFSPKSPDKAHLNLHINSLELGDSAVYFCASSQEQVQGAFFGQGTRLTVV.

Many counts were recorded for this clonotype. The V gene is TRBV7-6, the J gene TRBJ2-3; TRBD1 aligns across 10 bases. The germline V gene has CDR1 SGHVS and CDR2 FNYEAQ. This CDR3 is 15 amino acids long. V dropped 0 bases and J dropped 4; count of bases not matched to a gene: 1. CDR3 residues: CASSLATGGADTQYF. Written as DNA, the CDR3 is TGTGCCAGCAGCTTAGCGACAGGGGGCGCAGATACGCAGTATTTT.

The rearrangement uses TRBV5-1 and TRBJ1-2, with TRBD1 matching over 10 bases. V lost 4 bases and J lost 6; bases outside the gene matches: 12. CDR3 length equals 16 residues. CDR1 and CDR2 (germline): SGHRS, YFSETQ. In DNA form, the CDR3 reads TGCGCCAGCAGCCCCAATCCGGGACAGGGGAGGAATGGCTACACCTTC. As protein: CASSPNPGQGRNGYTF. Based on the CDR3 plus reference TRBV5-1 and TRBJ1-2, the full variable domain is KAGVTQTPRYLIKTRGQQVTLSCSPISGHRSVSWYQQTPGQGLQFLFEYFSETQRNKGNFPGRFSGRQFSNSRSEMNVSTLELGDSALYLCASSPNPGQGRNGYTFGSGTRLTVV.

This clonotype was detected a few times. The genes are TRBV25-1 and TRBJ2-7, with D perhaps assigned TRBD1 or TRBD2 (5 bases each). This CDR3 is built from 14 residues. Germline-derived CDR1 and CDR2 are MGHDK and SYGVNS. V lost 7 bases to trimming and J lost 3 bases, with 16 bases between them. This CDR3 is CASKYEGPIYEQYF. CDR3 DNA sequence: TGTGCCAGCAAATATGAGGGGCCCATCTACGAGCAGTACTTC.

This clonotype turned up a few times. V is TRBV7-9 and J is TRBJ1-1; a possible D gene is TRBD1 (5 bases). CDR1 and CDR2 (germline): SEHNR, FQNEAQ (reference sequence). The CDR3 is 15 amino acids. Trimming stripped 5 bases from V and 3 bases from J, with 16 bases between. The CDR3 loop is CASSPPWTGDTEAFF. The CDR3 DNA reads as TGTGCCAGCAGCCCCCCCTGGACGGGGGACACTGAAGCTTTCTTT.

The chain is built from TRBV7-6 and TRBJ2-2, with 9 bases aligning to TRBD2. CDR1 and CDR2 (germline): SGHVS, FNYEAQ. The CDR3 loop spans 14 amino acids. V shed 5 bases, J shed 5 bases, and the junction held 3 bases outside the gene matches. CDR3 sequence: CASSPGLATGELFF. CDR3 DNA: TGTGCCAGCAGCCCCGGACTAGCGACCGGGGAGCTGTTTTTT.

The chain links TRBV20-1 to TRBJ2-7, with 8 bases fitting TRBD2. Germline V gene lookup returns CDR1 DFQATT and CDR2 SNEGSKA (reference sequence). This CDR3 contains 12 residues. CDR3 amino acids: CTGGGPPYEQYF. The DNA of the CDR3 is TGCACCGGGGGGGGACCTCCCTACGAGCAGTACTTC.

CDR3 bases: TGCGCCAGCAGCCAAGAAGCGGGGGGGAACACCGGGGAGCTGTTTTTT. Translation: CASSQEAGGNTGELFF. This chain links TRBV4-1 with TRBJ2-2; 9 bases agree with TRBD2. CDR1 MGHRA and CDR2 YSYEKL come from the germline V gene. CDR3 size: 16 residues. J was trimmed by 1 base and V by 0 bases; bases with no gene match: 0.

This clonotype was picked up a small number of times. The gene calls are TRBV7-2 and TRBJ2-1; 9 bases match TRBD2. Trimming cost V 5 bases and J 0 bases; bases outside gene matches: 5. Germline assignment: CDR1 SGHTA and CDR2 FQGNSA. The CDR3 extends over 16 amino acids. DNA of the CDR3: TGTGCCAGCAGCAGCCCTAGCGGGGTCTCCTACAATGAGCAGTTCTTC. Its translation: CASSSPSGVSYNEQFF.

This clonotype has only a few counts. The chain is built from TRBV12-3 or TRBV12-4 and TRBJ2-7; no clear D. V lost 5 bases to trimming and J lost 0 bases, with 8 bases between them. CDR3 length: 13 amino acids. The CDR3 loop is CASSPMSSYEQYF. CDR3 nucleotide sequence: TGTGCCAGCAGTCCCATGAGCTCCTACGAGCAGTACTTC.

The chain employs TRBV7-2 and TRBJ1-2; perhaps TRBD1 as D (5 bases). This CDR3 contains 13 residues. Germline assignment: CDR1 SGHTA and CDR2 FQGNSA. Deletions cut 2 bases from V and 7 bases from J, with 11 bases between. The CDR3 DNA sequence: TGTGCCAGCAGCTTACTCCCAGGGATTGGCTACACCTTC. Translated: CASSLLPGIGYTF.

The genes are TRBV19 and TRBJ2-1; 13 bases are a match to TRBD2. V lost 7 bases and J lost 10; bases outside the gene matches: 4. In germline, CDR1 is LNHDA, CDR2 SQIVND (reference sequence). The CDR3 length is 13 residues. In nucleotides, the CDR3 is TGTGCCAGTACCGGACTAGCGGGAGTCGAGCAGTTCTTC. This codes for CASTGLAGVEQFF.

The chain couples TRBV20-1 to TRBJ2-5; D not resolved. V lost 1 base and J lost 2, with 8 bases in between. This CDR3 is 13 amino acids long. Looked up from germline, CDR1 is DFQATT and CDR2 is SNEGSKA (reference sequence). The CDR3 loop reads CSARGGRQETQYF. In DNA form, the CDR3 reads TGCAGTGCTAGAGGCGGCAGACAAGAGACCCAGTACTTC.

This clonotype was observed a few times. The J gene is TRBJ2-3, the V gene TRBV7-2; D might be TRBD2 (7 bases). CDR1 and CDR2 (germline): SGHTA, FQGNSA. V lost 0 bases and J lost 3, with 16 bases in between. The CDR3 totals 17 residues. This CDR3 is CASSLASGGPATDTQYF. In DNA form, the CDR3 reads TGTGCCAGCAGCTTAGCGTCGGGGGGCCCGGCGACAGATACGCAGTATTTT.

The genes are TRBV5-1 and TRBJ2-3, with 13 bases aligning to TRBD2. The V and J ends lost 4 bases and 2 bases, in that order; junction bases with no gene match: 4. From germline, CDR1 is SGHRS and CDR2 YFSETQ. This CDR3 is 16 amino acids long. This CDR3 is CASSTGLAGATDTQYF. The CDR3 region has the DNA TGCGCCAGCAGCACAGGACTAGCGGGGGCCACAGATACGCAGTATTTT.

This clonotype showed up many times. The CDR3 nucleotides are TGTGCCATCAGCGAGGGACAGAATAATTCACCCCTCCACTTT. This translates into CAISEGQNNSPLHF. The rearrangement links TRBV10-3 to TRBJ1-6, with 7 bases matching TRBD1. In germline, CDR1 is ENHRY, CDR2 SYGVKD. The CDR3 runs to 14 residues. The trim removed 6 bases at V and 5 bases at J, leaving 4 bases unmatched.

This clonotype has ten or more counts. This chain connects TRBV20-1 to TRBJ2-7; 9 bases fit TRBD1. After removal of 5 bases from V and 2 bases from J, the junction contained 4 bases not matched to a gene. CDR1 is DFQATT, CDR2 SNEGSKA, per germline (reference sequence). The CDR3 has 13 amino acids. CDR3 sequence (DNA): TGCAGTGCTGGGACAGGGACACCCTACGAGCAGTACTTC. It encodes CSAGTGTPYEQYF.

This clonotype was picked up a small number of times. CDR3: CASSEYEGSAYEQYF. CDR3 sequence (DNA): TGTGCCAGCAGTGAATATGAGGGCTCAGCCTACGAGCAGTACTTC. The chain carries TRBV25-1 and TRBJ2-7, with D tentatively TRBD2 (5 bases). CDR1 and CDR2 from the germline V gene are MGHDK and SYGVNS. Trimming stripped 0 bases from V and 2 bases from J, with 11 bases between. The CDR3 consists of 15 residues.

The V and J genes are TRBV12-3 or TRBV12-4 and TRBJ2-7; either TRBD1 or TRBD2 may supply D (5 bases each). Trimming shortened V by 8 bases and J by 1 base, and 15 bases separated the two germline ends. CDR3 size: 14 residues. DNA of the CDR3: TGTGCCAGCGAACCGGGACCACTTTCCTACGAGCAGTACTTC. It codes for CASEPGPLSYEQYF.

The chain joins TRBV6-2 or TRBV6-3 to TRBJ1-2; D perhaps matches TRBD1 (6 bases). This CDR3 spans 13 amino acids. The germline V gene has CDR1 MNHEY and CDR2 SVGEGT. Trimming removed 11 bases at V and 2 bases at J, with 15 bases between. The CDR3, as DNA: TGTGCCTCCACGGATGGGGGCAACTATGGCTACACCTTC. Translation gives CASTDGGNYGYTF.

This chain joins TRBV12-3 or TRBV12-4 and TRBJ2-5; D is perhaps TRBD1 (6 bases). This CDR3 has 14 amino acids. Trimming removed 5 bases from V and 1 base from J, with 11 bases in between. The CDR3 protein is CASSGGQFQETQYF. As DNA, the CDR3 is TGTGCCAGCAGTGGTGGACAGTTCCAAGAGACCCAGTACTTC.

This rearrangement joins TRBV12-3 or TRBV12-4 to TRBJ1-5; no clear D. V was clipped by 0 bases and J by 6 bases, with 3 bases between them. The CDR3 is made up of 12 amino acids. The CDR3 spells CASSLAPQPQHF. The CDR3 DNA reads as TGTGCCAGCAGTTTAGCCCCTCAGCCCCAGCATTTT.

This clonotype was detected many times. The V call is TRBV9, the J call TRBJ1-6; D is ambiguous. Germline CDR1 SGDLS, CDR2 YYNGEE. This CDR3 region has 15 residues. V was cut by 0 bases and J by 7 bases, with 11 bases left in between. The CDR3, as DNA: TGTGCCAGCAGCGTAGAGCCGGTCCCGAATTCACCCCTCCACTTT. Translating it yields CASSVEPVPNSPLHF.

The genes are TRBV20-1 and TRBJ2-3; the D gene could be TRBD1 or TRBD2 (5 bases each). V lost 3 bases to trimming and J lost 6 bases, with 10 bases between them. The V gene's germline CDR1 is DFQATT and CDR2 SNEGSKA (reference sequence). This CDR3 has 12 residues. The CDR3 sequence: CSARGELDTQYF. The CDR3 nucleotides are TGCAGTGCTAGGGGGGAATTGGATACGCAGTATTTT.

CDR3 nucleotide sequence: TGTGCCAGCAGCCAAGTGACCCTCGGGACTTTCGGGGAGCTGTTTTTT. Amino acid sequence: CASSQVTLGTFGELFF. The V and J genes are TRBV3-1 and TRBJ2-2; possible D gene TRBD2, 6 bases. CDR1 and CDR2 (germline): LGHDT, YNNKEL (reference sequence). With 1 base removed from V and 7 bases from J, the gap between germline ends came to 16 bases. This CDR3 is built from 16 residues.

This chain links TRBV20-1 with TRBJ2-3, with a tentative D call TRBD1 (6 bases). The germline V gene encodes CDR1 DFQATT and CDR2 SNEGSKA (reference sequence). V lost 3 bases and J 0 bases, leaving 13 bases between the germline ends. The CDR3 runs 15 residues. The CDR3 here is CSASSGAPSTDTQYF. The DNA of the CDR3 is TGCAGTGCTAGCTCAGGGGCCCCTAGCACAGATACGCAGTATTTT.